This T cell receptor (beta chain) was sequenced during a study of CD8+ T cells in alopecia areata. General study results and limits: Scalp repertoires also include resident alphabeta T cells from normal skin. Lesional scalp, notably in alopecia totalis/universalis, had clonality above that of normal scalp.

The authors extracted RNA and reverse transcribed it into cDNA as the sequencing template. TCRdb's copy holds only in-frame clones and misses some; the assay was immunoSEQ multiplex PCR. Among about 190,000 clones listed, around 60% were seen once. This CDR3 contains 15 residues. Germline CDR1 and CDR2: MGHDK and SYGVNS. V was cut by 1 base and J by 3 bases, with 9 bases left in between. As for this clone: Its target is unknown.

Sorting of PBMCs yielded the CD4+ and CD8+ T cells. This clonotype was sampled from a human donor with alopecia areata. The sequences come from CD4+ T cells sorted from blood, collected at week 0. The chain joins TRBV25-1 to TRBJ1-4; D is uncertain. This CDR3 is CASSEWRVANEKLFF. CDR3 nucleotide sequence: TGTGCCAGCAGTGAATGGAGGGTTGCTAATGAAAAACTGTTTTTT.